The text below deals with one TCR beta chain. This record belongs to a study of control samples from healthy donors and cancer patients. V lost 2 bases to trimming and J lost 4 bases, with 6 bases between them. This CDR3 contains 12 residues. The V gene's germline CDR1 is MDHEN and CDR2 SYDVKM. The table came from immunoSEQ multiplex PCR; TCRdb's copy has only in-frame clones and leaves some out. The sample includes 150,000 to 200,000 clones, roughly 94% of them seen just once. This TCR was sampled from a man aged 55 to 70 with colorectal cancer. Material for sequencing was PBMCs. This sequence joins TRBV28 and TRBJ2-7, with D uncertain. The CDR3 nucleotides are TGTGCCAGCAGTTTACATGGGTACGAGCAGTACTTC. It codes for CASSLHGYEQYF.